Below, 16 T cell receptor beta chains from the same sample are listed, as sequenced in a study of T cells in Graves' hyperthyroidism and ophthalmopathy. Amplification yielded TCR beta CDR3 regions, with RNA transcripts as the source. When the TCR CDR3 underwent first-round RT-PCR, the HTBI primer set was used. TCRdb processed the multiplex PCR reads anew with MiXCR; each CDR3 protein has one entry. The sample contains 450,000 to 650,000 distinct CDR3 sequences, around 21% of which appear only once. The sequencing input was blood. The origin of the receptors is a man younger than 35 with Graves' hyperthyroidism.

The sample holds a few counts of this clonotype. V is TRBV12-3 or TRBV12-4 and J is TRBJ1-6, with TRBD1 matching over 8 bases. The junction had 13 bases not matched to a gene; V was cut back by 5 bases and J by 10 bases. The CDR3 consists of 16 residues. In nucleotides, the CDR3 is TGTGCCAGCAGTCAAGCCGGACAGGGAATCGCCTCACCCCTCCACTTT. Translation gives CASSQAGQGIASPLHF.

The chain couples TRBV10-3 to TRBJ1-2; D is undetermined. The ends were cut back, 5 bases at V and 0 bases at J, with 10 bases in the middle. This CDR3 spans 14 amino acids. The germline CDR1 and CDR2 sequences are ENHRY and SYGVKD. The CDR3 DNA follows: TGTGCCATCAGTAAGGGAGCAGCTAACTATGGCTACACCTTC. It encodes CAISKGAANYGYTF.

The chain is built from TRBV28 and TRBJ1-6; D is uncertain. Germline V CDR1 and CDR2: MDHEN, SYDVKM. This CDR3 comprises 14 residues. Trimming cost V 3 bases and J 9 bases, with 12 bases left between them. The CDR3 is CASSFTALGSPLHF. The CDR3, as DNA: TGTGCCAGCAGTTTTACAGCTCTTGGTTCACCCCTCCACTTT.

The chain couples TRBV2 to TRBJ2-6; tentative D call: TRBD2 (5 bases). V was pared by 3 bases and J by 0 bases, with 15 bases between. Germline CDR1 reads SNHLY; CDR2 reads FYNNEI. The CDR3 length is 18 residues. CDR3 protein: CASSDRTGWDSGANVLTF. The CDR3 DNA reads TGTGCCAGCAGTGATCGGACGGGGTGGGACTCTGGGGCCAACGTCCTGACTTTC.

CDR3 sequence reads: CASSNSAGELFF. In DNA form, the CDR3 reads TGTGCCAGCAGTAATAGCGCCGGGGAGCTGTTTTTT. This chain joins TRBV12-3 or TRBV12-4 and TRBJ2-2, with TRBD2 as a possible D gene (5 bases). This CDR3 is built from 12 residues. Trimming cost V 5 bases and J 6 bases, with 7 bases left between them.

To note about this clonotype: A much bigger clone sits one base away, suggesting this may be a read error. V usage is TRBV28 and J usage is TRBJ1-1; the match to TRBD1 covers 7 bases. Germline V gene sequence: CDR1 MDHEN, CDR2 SYDVKM. The CDR3 is 16 residues long. V gave up 3 bases and J gave up 6 bases; unmatched junction bases: 13. CDR3 residues: CASSFSLETGDAEAFF. Here the CDR3 DNA reads TGTGCCAGCAGTTTTTCCCTCGAAACAGGGGACGCTGAAGCTTTCTTT.

This clonotype turned up a few times. The V gene is TRBV29-1, the J gene TRBJ2-7; the match to TRBD1 covers 10 bases. Trimming removed 6 bases from V and 0 bases from J; junction bases left unmatched: 5. This CDR3 spans 14 amino acids. The germline V gene encodes CDR1 SQVTM and CDR2 ANQGSEA. The CDR3 reads CSVAGQGHSYEQYF. The CDR3 DNA reads TGCAGCGTCGCGGGACAGGGGCACTCCTACGAGCAGTACTTC.

V and J are TRBV12-3 or TRBV12-4 and TRBJ1-2; unclear D gene. Trimming cost V 7 bases and J 4 bases, with 19 bases left between them. The length of the CDR3 is 15 residues. The CDR3 DNA is TGTGCCAGCAAGACCCCCGGGTCCCAAGGCTATGGCTACACCTTC. Protein: CASKTPGSQGYGYTF.

The chain couples TRBV6-5 to TRBJ1-6; weak D call: TRBD1 (6 bases). Germline V gives CDR1 MNHEY, CDR2 SVGAGI. The V and J ends lost 2 bases and 7 bases respectively, with 15 bases between them. CDR3 length: 16 amino acids. The chain's CDR3 is CASSYLQGVKNSPLHF. The CDR3 DNA follows: TGTGCCAGCAGTTACCTACAGGGAGTAAAGAATTCACCCCTCCACTTT.

This clonotype was picked up a small number of times. The chain uses TRBV11-2 and TRBJ2-5; D possibly matches TRBD1 or TRBD2 (5 bases each). V was shortened by 6 bases and J by 5 bases, with 22 bases between the two germline ends. The CDR3 covers 16 residues. The V gene's germline CDR1 is SGHAT and CDR2 FQNNGV. The CDR3 protein is CASRPPGTSTLETQYF. CDR3 bases: TGTGCCAGCAGACCGCCGGGGACGTCTACGTTGGAGACCCAGTACTTC.

This clonotype was observed at least ten times. The chain has TRBV12-3 or TRBV12-4 and TRBJ2-5, with TRBD1 identical over 10 bases. CDR3 length: 15 amino acids. The V and J ends lost 5 bases and 1 base, in that order; junction bases with no gene match: 4. The CDR3, as DNA: TGTGCCAGCAGTCCATGGACAGGGGGCCAAGAGACCCAGTACTTC. Translation gives CASSPWTGGQETQYF.

This clonotype was observed at least ten times. The gene calls are TRBV12-3 or TRBV12-4 and TRBJ2-5; 11 bases are shared with TRBD2. Losses at the gene ends were 6 bases for V and 1 base for J; bases not matched to a gene: 10. This CDR3 has 17 amino acids. This CDR3 reads CASSPGLAGGAQETQYF. DNA of the CDR3: TGTGCCAGCAGCCCTGGATTAGCGGGGGGGGCCCAAGAGACCCAGTACTTC.

This clonotype was observed many times. This chain connects TRBV27 to TRBJ2-7; D is unresolved. Germline CDR1 MNHEY, CDR2 SMNVEV (reference sequence). The germline V and J ends were trimmed by 8 bases and 7 bases, with 15 bases remaining between them. The CDR3 contains 12 residues. CDR3 residues: CASGPGPTEQYF. In DNA, the CDR3 is TGTGCCAGCGGCCCTGGCCCGACGGAGCAGTACTTC.

In this sample, this clonotype turned up once. This rearrangement joins TRBV4-1 to TRBJ1-5; no firm D call. This CDR3 region has 17 residues. Germline V gene sequence: CDR1 MGHRA, CDR2 YSYEKL. The germline V and J ends were trimmed by 1 base and 1 base, with 14 bases remaining between them. The chain's CDR3 is CASSQGLAAGSNQPQHF. DNA for the CDR3: TGCGCCAGCAGCCAAGGGTTGGCCGCGGGGAGCAATCAGCCCCAGCATTTT.

The table lists this clonotype with a few counts. V is TRBV19 and J is TRBJ2-5; TRBD1 agrees at 11 bases. With 4 bases clipped from V and 12 bases from J, the junction kept 13 bases outside the gene matches. Germline V gives CDR1 LNHDA, CDR2 SQIVND (reference sequence). The CDR3 loop spans 15 amino acids. In DNA form, the CDR3 reads TGTGCCAGTAGTACTGGACAGGGGGCGCAGAACATTAAGTACTTC. Translation gives CASSTGQGAQNIKYF.

The chain links TRBV20-1 to TRBJ2-7; 12 bases align to TRBD2. The CDR3 consists of 15 residues. The germline V gene has CDR1 DFQATT and CDR2 SNEGSKA (reference sequence). V lost 3 bases and J lost 3; bases outside the gene matches: 6. CDR3 nucleotide sequence: TGCAGTGCTAGTAGACTAGCGGGGGCCCTCTACGAGCAGTACTTC. This encodes CSASRLAGALYEQYF.